The rows below give T cell receptor beta chains drawn from one sample of a study of blood T cells in healthy people across ages. TCRdb re-called the 5' RACE reads with MiXCR, one entry per CDR3 protein. Of 900,000 to 950,000 distinct CDR3 sequences in the sample, almost 30% were seen once. The data were also submitted as part of a second study, on T cells of mothers and their children.

Sequencing was carried out using blood. These receptors were obtained from a woman aged 40 to 55 in good health. Both conserved end residues are part of each CDR3. Each record gives: clone size, J gene, D gene, V gene, CDR3 protein, CDR3 DNA. The D gene is left open where the match is weak. Expanded clones are given a class, and other clones once, few, many or no size at all.

abundance: few
j_gene: TRBJ2-7
d_gene: TRBD2
v_gene: TRBV2
CDR3aa: CASMGLAYEQYF
CDR3nt: TGTGCCAGCATGGGACTAGCCTACGAGCAGTACTTC

abundance: .
j_gene: TRBJ1-2
d_gene: .
v_gene: TRBV6-5
CDR3aa: CASSYSMSAGFYGYTF
CDR3nt: TGTGCCAGCAGTTACTCTATGTCGGCAGGATTCTATGGCTACACCTTC

abundance: many
j_gene: TRBJ1-5
d_gene: TRBD1
v_gene: TRBV20-1
CDR3aa: CSARPGTGNQPQHF
CDR3nt: TGCAGTGCTAGACCCGGGACAGGGAATCAGCCCCAGCATTTT

abundance: .
j_gene: TRBJ2-3
d_gene: .
v_gene: TRBV14
CDR3aa: CASTWTNYRSHTQYF
CDR3nt: TGTGCCAGCACCTGGACAAATTATCGTTCACATACGCAGTATTTT

abundance: .
j_gene: TRBJ2-5
d_gene: .
v_gene: TRBV28
CDR3aa: CASSPRGAAQETQYF
CDR3nt: TGTGCCAGCAGTCCCCGTGGGGCAGCACAAGAGACCCAGTACTTC

abundance: few
j_gene: TRBJ1-1
d_gene: .
v_gene: TRBV20-1
CDR3aa: CSARDPRTGNTEAFF
CDR3nt: TGCAGTGCTAGAGATCCCCGGACGGGGAACACTGAAGCTTTCTTT

abundance: .
j_gene: TRBJ1-5
d_gene: .
v_gene: TRBV10-2
CDR3aa: CVSSESGGRHQPQHF
CDR3nt: TGCGTCAGCAGTGAGTCCGGGGGGCGGCATCAGCCCCAGCATTTT

abundance: .
j_gene: TRBJ2-5
d_gene: TRBD1
v_gene: TRBV20-1
CDR3aa: CSAQNRGFGETQYF
CDR3nt: TGCAGTGCTCAGAACAGGGGGTTTGGAGAGACCCAGTACTTC

abundance: .
j_gene: TRBJ2-3
d_gene: TRBD2
v_gene: TRBV24-1
CDR3aa: CAASDTGGGDTQYF
CDR3nt: TGTGCCGCCAGTGATACGGGGGGTGGTGATACGCAGTATTTT

abundance: .
j_gene: TRBJ2-1
d_gene: TRBD1
v_gene: TRBV20-1
CDR3aa: CSASDDRGSSYNEQFF
CDR3nt: TGCAGTGCTAGCGATGACAGGGGAAGCTCCTACAATGAGCAGTTCTTC

abundance: .
j_gene: TRBJ1-2
d_gene: TRBD1
v_gene: TRBV2
CDR3aa: CASSDGGQGSWDGYTF
CDR3nt: TGTGCCAGCAGTGATGGCGGACAGGGAAGTTGGGATGGCTACACCTTC

abundance: .
j_gene: TRBJ1-2
d_gene: .
v_gene: TRBV7-2
CDR3aa: CASSSTGQFQGYTF
CDR3nt: TGTGCCAGCAGCTCGACAGGACAGTTTCAAGGCTACACCTTC

abundance: .
j_gene: TRBJ2-5
d_gene: .
v_gene: TRBV20-1
CDR3aa: CSARGSPAAQYF
CDR3nt: TGCAGTGCCAGAGGGAGTCCCGCAGCCCAGTACTTC

abundance: few
j_gene: TRBJ1-2
d_gene: .
v_gene: TRBV27
CDR3aa: CASSWTGRRTYGHTF
CDR3nt: TGTGCCAGCAGTTGGACGGGACGCAGGACATATGGCCACACCTTC

abundance: many
j_gene: TRBJ2-4
d_gene: TRBD2
v_gene: TRBV5-1
CDR3aa: CASSTIIAGGKNIQYF
CDR3nt: TGCGCCAGCAGCACCATAATAGCGGGGGGCAAAAACATTCAGTACTTC

abundance: many
j_gene: TRBJ2-7
d_gene: .
v_gene: TRBV7-8
CDR3aa: CASKQGSGSYEQYF
CDR3nt: TGTGCCAGCAAGCAGGGGTCGGGGAGCTACGAGCAGTACTTC